This TCR beta chain was obtained from a study of T cell clonotyping in hematopoietic cell transplantation. Study-level points and caveats: Pathologically expanded recipient clonotypes increased progressively from day 30 to day 180 as diversity fell. No sorting was done, leaving CD4 and CD8 contributions mixed. Graft donor and pretransplant recipient Inverse Simpson Index values predicted broader posttransplant TCR diversity.

Sequenced by immunoSEQ multiplex PCR; TCRdb stores in-frame clones only, minus some. The table shows 4,600 or so clones, with approximately 80% occurring only once. Of note for this clone: Its antigen is unknown.

The source material was peripheral blood mononuclear cells, sampled 100 days after allogeneic stem cell transplant. This clonotype was sampled from a female patient aged 50-59 years who had an allogeneic stem cell transplant from an unrelated donor, so the T cells may come from the graft donor. Some clones in this sample may be carry-over from other donors' samples.

The CDR3, as DNA: TGCGCCAGCAGCTTGGGACTAGAGTTGGGCGAGCAGTACTTC. Its translation: CASSLGLELGEQYF. The chain recombines TRBV5-1 with TRBJ2-7, with a possible D match to TRBD2 (6 bases). Trimming left V 0 bases short and J 6 bases short, with 13 bases between. CDR3 size: 14 residues. Germline-derived CDR1 and CDR2 are SGHRS and YFSETQ.